Listed here is a single TCR beta chain. The CDR3 sequence is 14 residues long. This record belongs to a study of T cell responses to AZD1222 COVID-19 vaccine. Assay: immunoSEQ multiplex PCR; the TCRdb copy retains only in-frame clones and omits some. Here the sample spans 130,000 or so clones, 70% to 90% being singletons. Sequencing used peripheral blood, obtained on day 0 of AZD1222 vaccination. The chain is built from TRBV21-1 and TRBJ1-5. TRBV21-1 has pseudogene status. The receptor was derived from an adult in good health. The CDR3 sequence is CASSNNGREQPQHF. For the CDR3, the DNA is TGTGCCAGCAGCAATAATGGCAGGGAGCAGCCCCAGCATTTT.